The rows below give T cell receptor beta chains drawn from one sample of a study of neurological immune-mediated disorders. TCRdb ran MiXCR on the 5' RACE reads and lists one entry per CDR3 protein. The sample yields roughly 70,000 distinct CDR3 sequences, 3.5% to 5% seen once. The sample taken for sequencing was PBMCs. Source of these receptors: a man aged 25-45 years with multiple sclerosis. Each CDR3 is given with its conserved first and last residue.

>TRBV6-5|TRBJ2-2
CASKRLAGDHTGELFF
>TRBV20-1|TRBJ2-3
CSARGRRGNTDTQYF
>TRBV12-3/TRBV12-4|TRBJ2-1
CASRAYQLGGAPNEQFF
>TRBV7-9|TRBJ1-1
CASSLGPPEAFF
>TRBV3-1|TRBJ1-2
CASSQAKFGYTF
>TRBV5-1|TRBJ1-1
CASSLTGRIMNTEAFF
>TRBV5-1|TRBJ2-2
CASSTDRGRYTGELFF
>TRBV15|TRBJ1-2
CATSSPWFGGSGGYTF
>TRBV20-1|TRBJ2-1
CSARDPSGQAYNEQFF
>TRBV20-1|TRBJ2-3
CSARDDYRGRTDTQYF
>TRBV7-7|TRBJ2-7
CASSRGGIGQPDYEQYF